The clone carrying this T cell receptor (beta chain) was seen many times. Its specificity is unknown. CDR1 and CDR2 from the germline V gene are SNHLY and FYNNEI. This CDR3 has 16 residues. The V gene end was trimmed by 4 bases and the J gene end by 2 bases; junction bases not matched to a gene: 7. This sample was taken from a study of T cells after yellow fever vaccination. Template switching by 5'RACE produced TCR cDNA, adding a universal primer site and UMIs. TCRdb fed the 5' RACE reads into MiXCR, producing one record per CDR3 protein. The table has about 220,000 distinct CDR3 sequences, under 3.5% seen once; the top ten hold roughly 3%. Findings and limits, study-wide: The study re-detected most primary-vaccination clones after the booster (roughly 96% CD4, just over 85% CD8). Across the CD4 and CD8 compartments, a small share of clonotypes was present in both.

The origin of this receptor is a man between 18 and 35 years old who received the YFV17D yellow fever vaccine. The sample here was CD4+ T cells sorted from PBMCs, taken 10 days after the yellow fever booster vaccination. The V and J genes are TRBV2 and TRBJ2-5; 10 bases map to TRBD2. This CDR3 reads CASSGLAGGLQETQYF. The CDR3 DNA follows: TGTGCCAGCAGTGGGTTAGCGGGGGGACTACAAGAGACCCAGTACTTC.